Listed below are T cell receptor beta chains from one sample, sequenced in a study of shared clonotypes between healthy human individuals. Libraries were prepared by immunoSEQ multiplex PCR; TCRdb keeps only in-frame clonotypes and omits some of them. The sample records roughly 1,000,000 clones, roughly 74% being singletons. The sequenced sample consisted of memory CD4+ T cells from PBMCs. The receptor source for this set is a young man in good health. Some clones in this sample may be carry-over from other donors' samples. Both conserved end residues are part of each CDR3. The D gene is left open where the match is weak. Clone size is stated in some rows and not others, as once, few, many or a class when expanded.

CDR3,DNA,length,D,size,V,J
CSANQGREQFF,TGCAGTGCCAACCAAGGGCGTGAGCAGTTCTTC,11,.,few,TRBV20-1,TRBJ2-1
CASSRDPRGEKLFF,TGCGCCAGCAGCCGGGACCCGAGGGGTGAAAAACTGTTTTTT,14,.,.,TRBV5-1,TRBJ1-4
CASSHQGAGREKLFF,TGTGCCAGCAGTCACCAGGGGGCAGGGCGAGAAAAACTGTTTTTT,15,TRBD1,.,TRBV28,TRBJ1-4
CATSRDRGVDGNTIYF,TGTGCCACCAGCAGAGATCGGGGGGTTGATGGAAACACCATATATTTT,16,.,.,TRBV15,TRBJ1-3
CAWSMTKQPQHF,TGTGCCTGGAGCATGACGAAGCAGCCCCAGCATTTT,12,.,.,TRBV30,TRBJ1-5
CASSPGTSGYTGELFF,TGTGCCAGCAGCCCCGGGACTAGCGGTTACACCGGGGAGCTGTTTTTT,16,TRBD2,.,TRBV11-1,TRBJ2-2
CASGFGLDIGGRGEAFF,TGTGCTAGTGGTTTTGGATTGGATATAGGGGGGAGAGGTGAAGCTTTCTTT,17,.,once,TRBV12-5,TRBJ1-1
CASSGGTSGSLYEQYF,TGCGCCAGCAGCGGCGGGACTAGCGGGAGTCTATACGAGCAGTACTTC,16,TRBD2,.,TRBV5-1,TRBJ2-7
CASSFSGRVDTQYF,TGTGCCAGCAGCTTCAGCGGGAGGGTCGATACGCAGTATTTT,14,TRBD2,.,TRBV7-2,TRBJ2-3
CASSVSTGHGNTIYF,TGTGCCAGCAGCGTAAGTACAGGGCACGGAAACACCATATATTTT,15,.,.,TRBV9,TRBJ1-3
CASSETTGENTEAFF,TGTGCCAGCAGTGAAACGACAGGAGAAAACACTGAAGCTTTCTTT,15,.,.,TRBV6-1,TRBJ1-1
CASSTGTSESYEQYF,TGTGCCAGCAGCACCGGGACTAGCGAATCCTACGAGCAGTACTTC,15,TRBD2,.,TRBV7-3,TRBJ2-7
CASNRGPADTEAFF,TGTGCCAGCAACCGAGGGCCCGCGGACACTGAAGCTTTCTTT,14,.,.,TRBV9,TRBJ1-1
CASSLRVGEYGGNTIYF,TGTGCCAGCAGCTTAAGGGTCGGGGAGTACGGAGGAAACACCATATATTTT,17,.,.,TRBV7-6,TRBJ1-3
CASSLVRVGWETQYF,TGTGCCAGCAGCTTAGTACGTGTGGGATGGGAGACCCAGTACTTC,15,.,.,TRBV7-6,TRBJ2-5
CASSPRAARSQETQYF,TGTGCCAGCTCGCCGCGGGCCGCGCGGAGCCAAGAGACCCAGTACTTC,16,.,.,TRBV18,TRBJ2-5
CASSLAQQWTSGSYEQYF,TGTGCCAGCAGCTTAGCCCAACAGTGGACTAGCGGCTCCTACGAGCAGTACTTC,18,TRBD2,.,TRBV11-2,TRBJ2-7
CSVDRADTQYF,TGCAGCGTAGACAGGGCGGATACGCAGTATTTT,11,TRBD1,.,TRBV29-1,TRBJ2-3
CASRIYSGNTIYF,TGTGCCAGCAGGATATACTCTGGAAACACCATATATTTT,13,.,.,TRBV2,TRBJ1-3
CASSSPGGDRFEQFF,TGTGCCAGCAGCTCGCCAGGGGGCGATAGGTTCGAGCAGTTCTTC,15,TRBD1,.,TRBV7-3,TRBJ2-1
CASSPNTGTGYTF,TGTGCCAGCAGCCCGAATACCGGGACTGGCTACACCTTC,13,.,.,TRBV7-9,TRBJ1-2
CASSLGGLTPQETQYF,TGCGCCAGCAGCTTGGGCGGACTGACACCGCAAGAGACCCAGTACTTC,16,.,.,TRBV5-1,TRBJ2-5
CASNRNTGELFF,TGTGCCAGCAACAGGAACACCGGGGAGCTGTTTTTT,12,.,.,TRBV28,TRBJ2-2
CASSVNSGRSYNEQFF,TGTGCCAGCAGCGTAAATAGCGGGAGGTCCTACAATGAGCAGTTCTTC,16,TRBD2,once,TRBV7-3,TRBJ2-1
CAGKGYRVSYEQYF,TGTGCCGGAAAAGGATACAGGGTTTCCTACGAGCAGTACTTC,14,.,.,TRBV2,TRBJ2-7
CASSPIGANVLTF,TGTGCCAGCAGTCCGATTGGGGCCAACGTCCTGACTTTC,13,.,once,TRBV27,TRBJ2-6
CASTQLGGLNTEAFF,TGTGCCAGCACCCAATTGGGGGGGTTGAACACTGAAGCTTTCTTT,15,.,.,TRBV6-5,TRBJ1-1
CAWSPTWVEQFF,TGTGCCTGGAGTCCTACCTGGGTTGAGCAGTTCTTC,12,.,many,TRBV30,TRBJ2-1
CASSSASAGKTGANVLTF,TGTGCCAGCAGTTCAGCCTCGGCAGGGAAGACTGGGGCCAACGTCCTGACTTTC,18,.,.,TRBV28,TRBJ2-6
CASSVGSVQETQYF,TGTGCCAGCAGCGTAGGATCAGTCCAAGAGACCCAGTACTTC,14,.,once,TRBV9,TRBJ2-5
CASSSNTLTASEQYF,TGTGCCAGCAGTTCGAACACCTTGACAGCGAGCGAGCAGTACTTC,15,.,.,TRBV28,TRBJ2-7
CASSPTSSYEQYF,TGCGCCAGCAGCCCGACCAGCTCCTACGAGCAGTACTTC,13,.,once,TRBV5-1,TRBJ2-7
CASSPSRDGINIQYF,TGTGCCAGCAGCCCCAGTAGGGACGGAATAAACATTCAGTACTTC,15,.,.,TRBV5-6,TRBJ2-4